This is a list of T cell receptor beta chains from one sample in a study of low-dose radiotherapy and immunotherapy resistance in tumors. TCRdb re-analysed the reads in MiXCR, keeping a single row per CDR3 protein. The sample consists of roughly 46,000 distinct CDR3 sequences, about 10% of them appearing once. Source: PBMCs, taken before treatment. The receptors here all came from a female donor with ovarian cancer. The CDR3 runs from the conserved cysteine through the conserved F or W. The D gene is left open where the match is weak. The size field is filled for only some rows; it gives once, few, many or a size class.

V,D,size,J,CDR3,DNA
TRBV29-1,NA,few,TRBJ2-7,CSVRDTSYEQYF,TGCAGCGTTAGGGACACCTCCTACGAGCAGTACTTC
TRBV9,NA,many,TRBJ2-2,CASSVYAGELFF,TGTGCCAGCAGCGTCTACGCCGGGGAGCTGTTTTTT
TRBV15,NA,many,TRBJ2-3,CATSSRGDTQYF,TGTGCCACCAGCAGCCGGGGGGATACGCAGTATTTT
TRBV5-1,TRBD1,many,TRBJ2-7,CASSPGTGAYEQYF,TGCGCCAGCAGCCCCGGGACAGGGGCCTACGAGCAGTACTTC
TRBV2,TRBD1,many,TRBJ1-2,CASSLGQGNGYTF,TGTGCCAGCAGCCTGGGACAGGGCAATGGCTACACCTTC
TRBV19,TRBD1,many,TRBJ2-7,CASKRTGWTGRDEQYF,TGTGCCAGTAAGAGGACGGGGTGGACAGGACGAGACGAGCAGTACTTC
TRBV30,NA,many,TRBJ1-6,CACNPQGNSPLHF,TGTGCCTGCAATCCGCAGGGAAACTCACCCCTCCACTTT
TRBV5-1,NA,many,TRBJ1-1,CASSLVGTATEAFF,TGCGCCAGCAGCTTGGTGGGGACCGCCACTGAAGCTTTCTTT
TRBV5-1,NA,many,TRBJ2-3,CASSLSQNTDTQYF,TGCGCCAGCAGCTTGTCCCAGAACACAGATACGCAGTATTTT
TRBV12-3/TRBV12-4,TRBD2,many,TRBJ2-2,CASSATSGIGTGELFF,TGTGCCAGCAGCGCAACTAGCGGGATAGGCACCGGGGAGCTGTTTTTT
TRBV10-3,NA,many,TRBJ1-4,CAISESKSTTNEKLFF,TGTGCCATCAGTGAGTCTAAGAGTACAACTAATGAAAAACTGTTTTTT
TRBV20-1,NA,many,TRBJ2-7,CSAREREATGSHIEQYF,TGCAGTGCTAGAGAAAGGGAGGCGACAGGGAGCCATATCGAGCAGTACTTC
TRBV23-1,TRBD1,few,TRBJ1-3,CASTRTGGGNTIYF,TGCGCCAGCACCCGGACAGGCGGAGGAAACACCATATATTTT
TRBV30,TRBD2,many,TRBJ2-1,CAWSVPGLAGRNEQFF,TGTGCCTGGAGTGTACCGGGACTAGCGGGAAGGAATGAGCAGTTCTTC
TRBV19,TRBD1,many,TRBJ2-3,CAAPTGLSPDTQYF,TGTGCCGCACCGACAGGGCTGAGTCCAGATACGCAGTATTTT
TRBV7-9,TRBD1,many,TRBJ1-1,CASSLGQSNTEAFF,TGTGCCAGCAGCTTGGGACAGTCGAACACTGAAGCTTTCTTT
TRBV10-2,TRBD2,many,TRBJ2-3,CASRASGDDTQYF,TGCGCCAGCAGGGCTAGCGGGGACGATACGCAGTATTTT
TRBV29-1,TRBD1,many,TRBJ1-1,CSVRDRAEAFF,TGCAGCGTCCGAGACAGGGCTGAAGCTTTCTTT
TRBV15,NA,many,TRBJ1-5,CATSKSPGTSYQPQHF,TGTGCCACCAGCAAAAGCCCAGGGACTTCCTATCAGCCCCAGCATTTT
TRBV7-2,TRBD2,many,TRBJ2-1,CASSPGLAGALLYNEQFF,TGTGCCAGCAGCCCCGGACTAGCGGGGGCCCTCTTATACAATGAGCAGTTCTTC
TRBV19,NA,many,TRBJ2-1,CASLRSATGTSYNEQFF,TGTGCCAGCCTCCGGTCCGCAACAGGAACCTCCTACAATGAGCAGTTCTTC
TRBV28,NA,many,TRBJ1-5,CASSLESNQPQHF,TGTGCCAGCAGTTTAGAGTCAAATCAGCCCCAGCATTTT
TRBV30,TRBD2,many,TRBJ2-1,CAWSMDGTSGLDEQFF,TGTGCCTGGAGTATGGATGGGACTAGCGGGCTCGATGAGCAGTTCTTC
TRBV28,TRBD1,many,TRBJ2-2,CASSLGTGGRVGELFF,TGTGCCAGCAGCCTCGGGACAGGGGGCCGTGTCGGGGAGCTGTTTTTT
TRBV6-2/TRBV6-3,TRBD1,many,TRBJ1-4,CASRTGAEKLFF,TGTGCCAGCCGGACAGGTGCAGAAAAACTGTTTTTT
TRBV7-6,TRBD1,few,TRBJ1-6,CASSFGGTGDSPLHF,TGTGCCAGCAGCTTTGGAGGGACAGGGGATTCACCCCTCCACTTT
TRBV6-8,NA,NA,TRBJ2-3,CASGRRQSPDTQYF,TGTGCCAGCGGGAGAAGACAGTCGCCAGATACGCAGTATTTT
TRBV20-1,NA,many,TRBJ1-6,CSARSLDDSYNSPLHF,TGCAGTGCTAGATCACTGGATGACTCCTATAATTCACCCCTCCACTTT